One sample yielded the 26 T cell receptor beta chains listed below, sequenced in a study of blood T cell repertoires in COVID-19. TCRdb keeps only in-frame clones here, not all; method: immunoSEQ multiplex PCR. The table has over 150,000 clones, 80% to 90% seen once. Sequencing used peripheral blood. These TCRs come from an elderly woman with acute or convalescent COVID-19.

This clone appeared a few times. This sequence joins TRBV2 and TRBJ1-2; maybe TRBD1 (5 bases). With 1 base removed from V and 4 bases from J, the gap between germline ends came to 10 bases. The CDR3 extends over 14 amino acids. Germline V CDR1 and CDR2: SNHLY, FYNNEI. The CDR3 region is CASSEDQGTYGYTF. CDR3 coding DNA: TGTGCCAGCAGTGAAGACCAGGGTACCTATGGCTACACCTTC.

The rearrangement uses TRBV7-9 and TRBJ1-1; a possible D gene is TRBD1 (6 bases). The CDR3 runs 13 residues. V was shortened by 5 bases and J by 7 bases, with 14 bases between the two germline ends. Germline V gene lookup returns CDR1 SEHNR and CDR2 FQNEAQ (reference sequence). The CDR3 sequence: CASSPPDRDEAFF. DNA of the CDR3: TGTGCCAGCAGCCCCCCGGACAGAGATGAAGCTTTCTTT.

The rearrangement uses TRBV3-1 (or the pseudogene TRBV3-2) and TRBJ1-6; no reliable D call. The V gene's germline CDR1 is LGHDT and CDR2 YNNKEL (reference sequence). V dropped 1 base and J dropped 5 bases, with 9 bases sitting between them. There are 15 residues in the CDR3. The CDR3 sequence: CASSQGRQNNSPLHF. As DNA, the CDR3 is TGTGCCAGCAGCCAAGGGCGGCAGAATAATTCACCCCTCCACTTT.

CDR3 residues: CASSPQGVNYGYTF. The CDR3 nucleotides read TGTGCCAGTAGTCCACAGGGGGTTAACTATGGCTACACCTTC. The chain carries TRBV19 and TRBJ1-2; TRBD1 agrees at 8 bases. Germline CDR1 is LNHDA and CDR2 is SQIVND (reference sequence). Losses at the gene ends were 5 bases for V and 1 base for J; bases not matched to a gene: 3. There are 14 residues in the CDR3.

The rearrangement uses TRBV5-1 and TRBJ2-7; 7 bases fit TRBD1. The germline CDR1 and CDR2 sequences are SGHRS and YFSETQ. The CDR3 extends over 15 amino acids. Unmatched junction bases numbered 7, after V lost 0 bases and J lost 4 bases. CDR3 residues: CASSLGDRELYEQYF. The CDR3 coding sequence is TGCGCCAGCAGCTTGGGCGACAGGGAACTATACGAGCAGTACTTC.

J is TRBJ2-3 and V is TRBV19; D perhaps matches TRBD2 (5 bases). This CDR3 region has 13 residues. Per germline, CDR1 LNHDA and CDR2 SQIVND (reference sequence). Trimming removed 7 bases at V and 4 bases at J, with 12 bases between. CDR3 loop: CASNILGADTQYF. DNA for the CDR3: TGTGCCAGTAACATACTAGGAGCAGATACGCAGTATTTT.

The chain links TRBV4-3 to TRBJ2-3; 12 positions match TRBD2. Losses at the gene ends were 3 bases for V and 5 bases for J; bases not matched to a gene: 6. The CDR3 has 16 amino acids. Germline V gene lookup returns CDR1 LGHNA and CDR2 YSLEER. CDR3 sequence reads: CASSQQLAGGQDTQYF. Here the CDR3 DNA reads TGCGCCAGCAGCCAGCAGCTAGCGGGAGGGCAAGATACGCAGTATTTT.

This clone occurred a few times. V and J are TRBV28 and TRBJ2-3; weak D call: TRBD2 (6 bases). Germline assignment: CDR1 MDHEN and CDR2 SYDVKM. The CDR3 sequence is 16 residues long. V dropped 5 bases and J dropped 4 bases, with 19 bases sitting between them. The CDR3 region has the DNA TGTGCCAGCAGTCTAAATAGCGCGGGGAGGTCAGATACGCAGTATTTT. The encoded protein is CASSLNSAGRSDTQYF. Based on the CDR3 plus reference TRBV28 and TRBJ2-3, the full variable domain is DVKVTQSSRYLVKRTGEKVFLECVQDMDHENMFWYRQDPGLGLRLIYFSYDVKMKEKGDIPEGYSVSREKKERFSLILESASTNQTSMYLCASSLNSAGRSDTQYFGPGTRLTVL.

The gene calls are TRBV6-5 and TRBJ1-2; a possible D gene is TRBD1 (5 bases). Trimming cost V 5 bases and J 0 bases, with 13 bases left between them. The CDR3 spans 15 residues. CDR1 is MNHEY, CDR2 SVGAGI, per germline. In nucleotides, the CDR3 is TGTGCCAGCAGTAGACTCAGGGCTACTAACTATGGCTACACCTTC. It encodes CASSRLRATNYGYTF.

V usage is TRBV30 and J usage is TRBJ1-1; possibly TRBD1 for D (6 bases). Germline V gene lookup returns CDR1 GTSNPN and CDR2 SVGIG (reference sequence). This CDR3 spans 14 amino acids. The V end lost 8 bases, the J end lost 5 bases, and 21 bases lay between the germline ends. CDR3 nucleotides: TGTGCCCGAAAAGTCCAGGGGAGGGGAACTGAAGCTTTCTTT. This encodes CARKVQGRGTEAFF.

This clone is a singleton in its sample. This chain joins TRBV11-3 and TRBJ2-7; perhaps TRBD1 as D (7 bases). The V end was cut by 5 bases, the J end by 4 bases, with 12 bases between. Germline CDR1 SGHNT, CDR2 YENEEA. The CDR3 sequence is 13 residues long. The CDR3 DNA is TGTGCCAGCAGCCGGGGGACAGCATACGAGCAGTACTTC. Its translation is CASSRGTAYEQYF.

V and J are TRBV7-9 and TRBJ1-3; D remains unclear. The CDR3 contains 18 residues. Trimming stripped 4 bases from V and 2 bases from J, with 21 bases between. The germline gives CDR1 SEHNR, CDR2 FQNEAQ (reference sequence). CDR3 amino acids: CASSSPNGETIAGNTIYF. In DNA form, the CDR3 reads TGTGCCAGCAGCTCCCCCAACGGGGAGACCATCGCTGGAAACACCATATATTTT.

This clone appeared a single time. CDR3: CASSPPGTGVIAETQYF. The CDR3 region has the DNA TGTGCCAGCTCACCTCCCGGGACAGGGGTGATTGCGGAGACCCAGTACTTC. The rearrangement uses TRBV18 and TRBJ2-5, with TRBD1 matching 10 bases. Per germline, CDR1 KGHSH and CDR2 LQKENI. Trimming removed 3 bases from V and 5 bases from J; junction bases left unmatched: 12. The length of the CDR3 is 17 residues.

This rearrangement joins TRBV19 to TRBJ1-2, with a weak D call TRBD1 (5 bases). The V end was cut by 3 bases, the J end by 4 bases, with 9 bases between. The CDR3 sequence is 13 residues long. Germline V lookup: CDR1 LNHDA, CDR2 SQIVND (reference sequence). CDR3 region: CASSITGFYGYTF. The CDR3 DNA reads TGTGCCAGTAGTATCACAGGATTCTATGGCTACACCTTC.

On this clone itself: At the DNA level, this CDR3 is encoded by other sequences in the same sample as well. This chain joins TRBV12-3 or TRBV12-4 and TRBJ1-1; 7 bases are shared with TRBD1. The CDR3 loop spans 13 amino acids. J gave up 5 bases and V 5 bases, and 5 bases lay outside the gene matches. The CDR3 reads CASSPTGVTEAFF. CDR3 in DNA: TGTGCCAGCAGTCCTACAGGGGTTACTGAAGCTTTCTTT.

The chain carries TRBV12-3 or TRBV12-4 and TRBJ2-7, with 7 bases that match TRBD1. Trimming cost V 4 bases and J 4 bases; bases outside gene matches: 4. The CDR3 spans 13 residues. Written as DNA, the CDR3 is TGTGCCAGCAGTTCCACACAGGGGTACGAGCAGTACTTC. Protein: CASSSTQGYEQYF.

This chain links TRBV19 with TRBJ1-4, with no clear D. The ends were cut back, 7 bases at V and 3 bases at J, with 12 bases in the middle. Germline assignment: CDR1 LNHDA and CDR2 SQIVND (reference sequence). The CDR3 is made up of 14 amino acids. The CDR3 region has the DNA TGTGCCAGTACCCAGACATTCGCTAATGAAAAACTGTTTTTT. Its protein product is CASTQTFANEKLFF.

This chain joins TRBV3-1 (or the pseudogene TRBV3-2) and TRBJ1-2; D gene ambiguous. The CDR3 length is 16 residues. Trimming pared 2 bases from V and 4 bases from J, leaving 17 bases between. Germline V gene data show CDR1 as LGHDT and CDR2 as YNNKEL (reference sequence). CDR3 sequence reads: CASSQKKREEVYGYTF. The CDR3, as DNA: TGTGCCAGCAGCCAAAAGAAACGAGAAGAGGTCTATGGCTACACCTTC.

The chain has TRBV7-9 and TRBJ1-2; no clear D. In germline, CDR1 is SEHNR, CDR2 FQNEAQ (reference sequence). V was pared by 1 base and J by 8 bases, with 11 bases between. This CDR3 is built from 13 residues. The CDR3 protein is CASSLEDSTGYTF. CDR3 coding DNA: TGTGCCAGCAGCTTAGAAGACTCTACGGGCTACACCTTC.

V gene TRBV3-1 (or the pseudogene TRBV3-2) combines with J gene TRBJ2-7, with TRBD2 as a possible D gene (6 bases). With 0 bases removed from V and 0 bases from J, the gap between germline ends came to 9 bases. Germline values: CDR1 LGHDT, CDR2 YNNKEL (reference sequence). The CDR3 covers 15 residues. CDR3 bases: TGTGCCAGCAGCCAAGAGGGACTGTTCTCCTACGAGCAGTACTTC. It translates to CASSQEGLFSYEQYF.

The genes are TRBV11-2 and TRBJ1-4; D might be TRBD1 (5 bases). The CDR3 contains 14 residues. V lost 3 bases and J 8 bases, leaving 13 bases between the germline ends. CDR1 and CDR2 (germline): SGHAT, FQNNGV. The CDR3 DNA sequence: TGTGCCAGCAGCTTGGTTAGGGGTCGAGAAAAACTGTTTTTT. Translating it yields CASSLVRGREKLFF.

This chain joins TRBV5-1 and TRBJ2-3, with a tentative D call TRBD1 (6 bases). Germline values: CDR1 SGHRS, CDR2 YFSETQ. Deletions cut 0 bases from V and 5 bases from J, with 13 bases between. The CDR3 spans 15 residues. The CDR3 loop reads CASSLVTGSVDTQYF. The CDR3 coding sequence is TGCGCCAGCAGCTTGGTTACAGGGAGTGTAGATACGCAGTATTTT.

This chain uses TRBV28 with TRBJ1-1; TRBD1 aligns across 8 bases. Looked up from germline, CDR1 is MDHEN and CDR2 is SYDVKM. The V and J ends lost 2 bases and 0 bases, in that order; junction bases with no gene match: 8. The CDR3 covers 17 residues. CDR3 in amino acids: CASSLQGASWVNTEAFF. The CDR3 region has the DNA TGTGCCAGCAGTTTACAGGGGGCCTCGTGGGTGAACACTGAAGCTTTCTTT.

This clone was seen only a few times. V is TRBV11-2 and J is TRBJ2-7; no clear D. The CDR3 has 13 residues. Trimming took 0 bases from V and 4 from J, leaving 7 bases between them. Germline CDR1 SGHAT, CDR2 FQNNGV. The CDR3 loop is CASSLERLYEQYF. The CDR3 region has the DNA TGTGCCAGCAGCTTAGAGAGGTTGTACGAGCAGTACTTC.

CDR3 in amino acids: CASSLALGGKSYEQYF. The CDR3 nucleotides read TGTGCCAGCAGCTTAGCCCTCGGGGGGAAATCCTACGAGCAGTACTTC. This sequence joins TRBV7-2 and TRBJ2-7; TRBD2 matches 7 bases. V lost 0 bases to trimming and J lost 1 base; unmatched junction nucleotides: 6. The CDR3 contains 16 residues. Germline CDR1 reads SGHTA; CDR2 reads FQGNSA.

V gene TRBV12-5 combines with J gene TRBJ1-1, with a possible D match to TRBD1 (5 bases). CDR1 is LGHNT and CDR2 is FRNRAP in the germline V gene. The V end lost 2 bases, the J end lost 2 bases, and 24 bases lay between the germline ends. CDR3 length: 19 residues. Here the CDR3 DNA reads TGTGCTAGTGGTTTGTCACGACAGTCGGTGTTGGATTTAAACACTGAAGCTTTCTTT. Its translation is CASGLSRQSVLDLNTEAFF.